A selection of T cell receptor beta chains follows, all from one sample in a study of OX40 agonist ivuxolimab in advanced cancers. Data came from immunoSEQ multiplex PCR; TCRdb stores just in-frame clones and leaves some out. The table lists some 39,000 clones, approximately 79% of them singletons. Sample: CD4+ or CD8+ T cells sorted from blood, taken in a trial of the OX40 agonist ivuxolimab. Source of these receptors: an adult with an advanced solid tumor such as melanoma, head and neck, liver or kidney cancer. Both conserved end residues are trimmed from each CDR3. Each record gives: CDR3 protein, clone size, J gene, V gene. Size is stated for part of the rows, as once, few or many counts, or as a class when the clone is expanded.

ASSQELETGSTDTQY,-,TRBJ2-3,TRBV4-1
ASSLADRGNSPLH,-,TRBJ1-6,TRBV5-4
ASSYRPNTEAF,-,TRBJ1-1,TRBV6-6
ASSGGAGSYNEQF,-,TRBJ2-1,TRBV6-1
ASSLNEKLF,-,TRBJ1-4,TRBV27
ASSRDRDSYGYT,-,TRBJ1-2,TRBV4-1
AWSQAVTGANQPQH,-,TRBJ1-5,TRBV30
ASSMSMKTDRYT,-,TRBJ1-2,TRBV19
AISDRVPNYGYT,-,TRBJ1-2,TRBV10-3
AISDPLAAYNEQF,-,TRBJ2-1,TRBV10-3
AWWGQGHHTQY,-,TRBJ2-3,TRBV30
ASSQGQTSTDTQY,few,TRBJ2-3,TRBV5-1
ASSSRTGSNQPQH,-,TRBJ1-5,TRBV7-9
ASMSLEETQY,-,TRBJ2-5,TRBV2
ASSLAAANTEAF,-,TRBJ1-1,TRBV7-8
ASSEYSHEQY,-,TRBJ2-7,TRBV2
ASRRRGFNYGYT,-,TRBJ1-2,TRBV9
ASSLQGFTEAF,-,TRBJ1-1,TRBV5-5
ASTPKTVYGYT,-,TRBJ1-2,TRBV6-6
ASSLPGQGLYEQY,-,TRBJ2-7,TRBV7-9
ASRPQGVNQPQH,-,TRBJ1-5,TRBV28
ASSPRTSFISDTQY,-,TRBJ2-3,TRBV18
ASSQDQGLAGSGEQF,-,TRBJ2-1,TRBV4-1
ASSYSGFDTEAF,-,TRBJ1-1,TRBV6-5
ASSPDPGRAF,-,TRBJ1-1,TRBV7-8
ASTYRQGAYEQY,-,TRBJ2-7,TRBV28
ASSWGTGANTEAF,-,TRBJ1-1,TRBV5-6
ASSLRAEQY,-,-,TRBV7-9
ASSVGVGPRNTGELF,-,TRBJ2-2,TRBV9
ASSPTGGQPQH,-,TRBJ1-5,TRBV5-4
AWSNAGRVDYGYT,few,TRBJ1-2,TRBV30
ASSQKPTSGGSTDTQY,-,TRBJ2-3,TRBV7-6
ASSPEGRDTEAF,-,TRBJ1-1,TRBV6-5
ASSLAPLTVYGYT,few,TRBJ1-2,TRBV11-2
ASSEWGSHRTDTQY,-,TRBJ2-3,TRBV6-4
ASSRQGSYGYT,-,TRBJ1-2,TRBV10-1
ASSYVGVSYGYT,-,TRBJ1-2,TRBV6-6
ASSLQGGETQY,-,TRBJ2-5,TRBV11-3
ASSKKHTDTQY,-,TRBJ2-3,TRBV7-9
ATRLQQGNEQF,once,TRBJ2-1,TRBV6-1
ASSESEVWANVLT,-,TRBJ2-6,TRBV9
ASSVGTGATNTEAF,-,TRBJ1-1,TRBV9
ASSVVWGVNNEQF,-,TRBJ2-1,TRBV9
ASSLGAQGAKTEAF,-,TRBJ1-1,TRBV7-9
ATSRDWDTIY,few,TRBJ1-3,TRBV15
ASSQKGGLVGDTDTQY,-,TRBJ2-3,TRBV4-1
ASKGNTEAF,-,TRBJ1-1,TRBV28
ASSQDGTANSPLH,-,TRBJ1-6,TRBV4-1
ASSWTPGTEDYEQY,medium-sized,TRBJ2-7,TRBV7-8